These 12 T cell receptor beta chains originate from one sample sequenced in a study of blood T cell repertoires in COVID-19. Here immunoSEQ multiplex PCR was the method, and the copy in TCRdb shows in-frame clones only, minus some. The repertoire holds about 81,000 clones, with more than 70% as singletons. Sample: peripheral blood. The source is a human donor in a cohort sampled during active COVID-19.

The genes are TRBV6-6 and TRBJ1-4; 10 positions match TRBD1. Trimming took 6 bases from V and 6 from J; bases not matched to a gene: 4. The CDR3 sequence is 14 residues long. Germline assignment: CDR1 MNHNY and CDR2 SVGAGI (reference sequence). Here the CDR3 reads CASSRQGAHEKLFF. In DNA form, the CDR3 reads TGTGCCAGCAGCCGACAGGGGGCGCATGAAAAACTGTTTTTT.

The chain couples TRBV2 to TRBJ2-1; 10 bases are a match to TRBD2. Trimming took 10 bases from V and 5 from J; bases not matched to a gene: 14. This CDR3 is 16 amino acids long. Germline V lookup: CDR1 SNHLY, CDR2 FYNNEI. Here the CDR3 reads CATDQSGTSAHNEQFF. DNA for the CDR3: TGTGCCACCGACCAGTCCGGGACTAGCGCCCACAATGAGCAGTTCTTC.

The V gene is TRBV7-3, the J gene TRBJ2-1, with 7 bases fitting TRBD1. Germline V gene data show CDR1 as SGHTA and CDR2 as FQGTGA. The CDR3 runs to 14 residues. Trimming at V came to 3 bases and at J to 7 bases, leaving 6 bases not matched to a gene. The CDR3 region is CASSLYRGANEQFF. CDR3 nucleotides: TGTGCCAGCAGCTTGTACAGGGGTGCAAATGAGCAGTTCTTC.

Only one count was recorded for this clone. The chain joins TRBV5-4 to TRBJ2-5; D perhaps matches TRBD2 (5 bases). Germline loops: CDR1 SGHNT, CDR2 YYREEE (reference sequence). The CDR3 length is 14 residues. V dropped 1 base and J dropped 0 bases, with 7 bases sitting between them. The CDR3 DNA reads TGTGCCAGCAGCTTGCCGGGGAACCAAGAGACCCAGTACTTC. It is translated as CASSLPGNQETQYF.

The V gene is TRBV7-8, the J gene TRBJ2-7; TRBD2 agrees at 10 bases. The germline gives CDR1 SGHVS, CDR2 FQNEAQ. CDR3 length: 17 amino acids. V was pared by 5 bases and J by 2 bases, with 12 bases of the junction left unmatched. The CDR3 loop is CASSPFRASGSTYEQYF. The CDR3 region has the DNA TGTGCCAGCAGCCCCTTTAGGGCTAGCGGGAGCACCTACGAGCAGTACTTC.

This clone has a handful of counts. This rearrangement joins TRBV19 to TRBJ1-3; D is perhaps TRBD1 (6 bases). The CDR3 is made up of 16 amino acids. Trimming took off 3 bases at V and 0 bases at J, with 12 bases between the two ends. Per the germline V gene, CDR1 is LNHDA and CDR2 is SQIVND (reference sequence). DNA for the CDR3: TGTGCCAGTAGTATCCGACAGGCCCTCTCTGGAAACACCATATATTTT. Its protein is CASSIRQALSGNTIYF.

This clone was found a few times. The chain links TRBV18 to TRBJ2-7; D possibly corresponds to TRBD2 (5 bases). With 4 bases removed from V and 2 bases from J, the gap between germline ends came to 15 bases. The V gene's germline CDR1 is KGHSH and CDR2 LQKENI. The CDR3 covers 15 residues. Written as DNA, the CDR3 is TGTGCCAGCTCACGGAGCACCGGGAACCCCTACGAGCAGTACTTC. Protein sequence: CASSRSTGNPYEQYF.

The genes are TRBV30 and TRBJ2-7, with a weak D call TRBD1 (6 bases). With 4 bases removed from V and 2 bases from J, the gap between germline ends came to 15 bases. Germline V gives CDR1 GTSNPN, CDR2 SVGIG (reference sequence). This CDR3 has 14 amino acids. CDR3 sequence: CAWNPQGTAYEQYF. As DNA, the CDR3 is TGTGCCTGGAACCCACAGGGTACAGCCTACGAGCAGTACTTC. The full variable domain, its missing parts supplied by reference TRBV30 and TRBJ2-7, is SQTIHQWPATLVQPVGSPLSLECTVEGTSNPNLYWYRQAAGRGLQLLFYSVGIGQISSEVPQNLSASRPQDRQFILSSKKLLLSDSGFYLCAWNPQGTAYEQYFGPGTRLTVT.

This chain links TRBV6-5 with TRBJ2-1; 11 positions agree with TRBD2. The CDR3 has 15 amino acids. V lost 7 bases to trimming and J lost 2 bases; unmatched junction nucleotides: 4. The V gene's germline CDR1 is MNHEY and CDR2 SVGAGI. CDR3 amino acids: CASNNSGGAYNEQFF. The CDR3 DNA follows: TGTGCCAGCAATAATAGCGGGGGGGCCTACAATGAGCAGTTCTTC.

The V gene is TRBV4-3, the J gene TRBJ1-1, with 9 bases matching TRBD1. Germline trimming cut 4 bases from V and 3 bases from J; bases unmatched to any gene: 6. The CDR3 runs 15 residues. From germline, CDR1 is LGHNA and CDR2 YSLEER. The CDR3 DNA sequence: TGCGCCAGCAGCCCACATCGACAGGGGGACACTGAAGCTTTCTTT. This gives the protein CASSPHRQGDTEAFF.

This sequence joins TRBV7-6 and TRBJ2-2; possibly TRBD2 for D (5 bases). Germline V gene sequence: CDR1 SGHVS, CDR2 FNYEAQ. V lost 1 base and J 6 bases, leaving 12 bases between the germline ends. The CDR3 has 15 residues. CDR3 sequence reads: CASSLVEGWAGELFF. The CDR3 coding sequence is TGTGCCAGCAGCTTAGTCGAGGGTTGGGCCGGGGAGCTGTTTTTT.

This sequence joins TRBV7-2 and TRBJ2-3; 8 bases are shared with TRBD2. Germline V gene sequence: CDR1 SGHTA, CDR2 FQGNSA. The CDR3 consists of 16 residues. Germline trimming cut 0 bases from V and 4 bases from J; bases unmatched to any gene: 6. The CDR3 DNA reads TGTGCCAGCAGCTTAGCGCTCGCGGGAGGATCAGATACGCAGTATTTT. Protein product: CASSLALAGGSDTQYF.